A single sample gave rise to the 28 T cell receptor beta chains below, sequenced in a study of shared clonotypes between healthy human individuals (TCRdb year 2020). The receptor library was made with the immunoSEQ multiplex PCR assay. The table comes from immuneACCESS by way of TCRdb, which keeps in-frame sequences with V and J called. Part of the clones is missing from these tables; in studies checked, under half for an unresolved V gene and the rest for unknown reasons. This sample gives about 520,000 clones in total; roughly 80% of them show up just once. About 13% of the sample comes from the top ten. The specimen sequenced was PBMCs. Receptor source: a woman in her thirties or forties in good health. Some clones in this sample may be carry-over from other donors' samples.

Written as DNA, the CDR3 is TGTGCCAGCAGCCTGACCGGGACTAGCTCCTTCTTC. It codes for CASSLTGTSSFF. This sequence joins TRBV21-1 and TRBJ2-1; the tabulated D call, TRBD2, remains unverified against the DNA. TRBV21-1 is reported as a pseudogene. The CDR3 consists of 12 residues.

Remarks on this clone: A far larger clone is just one base off, so this is likely a read error. This CDR3 is also generated by other DNA sequences in the sample. V gene TRBV7-2 combines with J gene TRBJ1-5; TRBD1 matches 9 bases. CDR1 is SGHTA, CDR2 FQGNSA, per germline. The CDR3 totals 15 residues. The trim removed 5 bases at V and 4 bases at J, leaving 6 bases unmatched. CDR3 sequence reads: CASSPGQGTNQPQHF. DNA of the CDR3: TGTGCCAGCAGCCCAGGACAGGGGACGAATCAGCCCCAGCATTTT.

The CDR3 region is CASSPPSGRTDTQYF. The CDR3 coding sequence is TGTGCCAGCAGTCCCCCTAGCGGACGCACAGATACGCAGTATTTT. The rearrangement uses TRBV28 and TRBJ2-3, with 7 bases aligning to TRBD2. Trimming at V came to 5 bases and at J to 1 base, leaving 6 bases not matched to a gene. From germline, CDR1 is MDHEN and CDR2 SYDVKM. This CDR3 is 15 amino acids long.

V usage is TRBV7-6 and J usage is TRBJ1-1, with TRBD1 matching 8 bases. The germline CDR1 and CDR2 sequences are SGHVS and FNYEAQ. This CDR3 is 12 amino acids long. J lost 7 bases, V lost 6 bases, and 4 bases had no gene match. The CDR3 loop is CASSPTGGEAFF. The CDR3, as DNA: TGTGCCAGCAGTCCTACAGGGGGTGAAGCTTTCTTT.

On this clone itself: A far larger clone lies a single base away; this is likely a read error. The chain links TRBV5-1 to TRBJ1-1, with 10 bases aligning to TRBD1. This CDR3 region has 14 residues. Looked up from germline, CDR1 is SGHRS and CDR2 is YFSETQ. In nucleotides, the CDR3 is TGCGCCGGCAGCTCGGGGACAGGGGCTCCGGAAGCTTTCTTT. Translated, it gives CAGSSGTGAPEAFF.

This chain connects TRBV5-4 to TRBJ1-2, with no clear D. Trimming pared 4 bases from V and 8 bases from J, leaving 9 bases between. The V gene's germline CDR1 is SGHNT and CDR2 YYREEE (reference sequence). The CDR3 runs to 11 residues. The CDR3 DNA is TGTGCCAGCAGCGACCGTAGGGGCTACACCTTC. The encoded protein is CASSDRRGYTF.

The chain is built from TRBV29-1 and TRBJ2-1, with 7 bases matching TRBD2. This CDR3 has 12 amino acids. Germline assignment: CDR1 SQVTM and CDR2 ANQGSEA. Trimming cost V 8 bases and J 9 bases; bases outside gene matches: 10. The CDR3 nucleotides are TGCAGCAACAGCGGGAACGGTCCTGAGCAGTTCTTC. Translating it yields CSNSGNGPEQFF.

As concerns this clone: It is likely a read error: a sequence one base away is far more abundant. The V gene is TRBV30, the J gene TRBJ2-7, with D unclear. The CDR3 covers 11 residues. The V end lost 5 bases, the J end lost 2 bases, and 7 bases lay between the germline ends. CDR1 GTSNPN and CDR2 SVGIG come from the germline V gene (reference sequence). CDR3 sequence reads: CAWGDTYEQYF. The CDR3, as DNA: TGTGCCTGGGGCGACACCTACGAGCAGTACTTC.

CDR3 coding DNA: TGTGCCAGCAGCTTGGCCGAATCTTGGGCGGAACAAGAGACCCAGTACTTC. Its protein is CASSLAESWAEQETQYF. V and J are TRBV5-8 and TRBJ2-5; no definite D call. This CDR3 is built from 17 residues. V lost 0 bases, J lost 2 bases, and 17 bases lay in between. CDR1 and CDR2 from the germline V gene are SGHTS and YDEGEE.

The J gene is TRBJ2-7, the V gene TRBV15; D is ambiguous. V was trimmed by 0 bases and J by 2 bases, leaving 11 bases between them. Germline V gives CDR1 LNHNV, CDR2 YYDKDF (reference sequence). This CDR3 contains 15 residues. CDR3 coding DNA: TGTGCCACCAGCAGAGATCCCGGGTCGGCCTACGAGCAGTACTTC. Amino acids: CATSRDPGSAYEQYF.

J is TRBJ2-7 and V is TRBV10-1; D is perhaps TRBD1 (5 bases). Trimming removed 0 bases at V and 2 bases at J, with 11 bases between. Per the germline V gene, CDR1 is WNHNN and CDR2 is SYGVQD (reference sequence). The CDR3 contains 15 residues. CDR3 in DNA: TGCGCCAGCAGTGAGTCGTTGACAGCTACCTACGAGCAGTACTTC. Protein: CASSESLTATYEQYF.

This clone has a handful of counts. Just one base apart from a much larger clone, this may be a read error. Additional DNA sequences in this sample encode the identical CDR3. This rearrangement joins TRBV27 to TRBJ2-7; D is undetermined. The CDR3 is made up of 15 amino acids. Trimming took off 7 bases at V and 4 bases at J, with 20 bases between the two ends. The germline gives CDR1 MNHEY, CDR2 SMNVEV (reference sequence). The CDR3 spells CASTPRRAASYEQYF. CDR3 sequence (DNA): TGTGCCAGCACCCCCCGCCGTGCAGCATCATACGAGCAGTACTTC.

This chain joins TRBV28 and TRBJ2-5; possibly TRBD2 for D (6 bases). Germline assignment: CDR1 MDHEN and CDR2 SYDVKM. Trimming left V 3 bases short and J 7 bases short, with 6 bases between. This CDR3 is 11 amino acids long. CDR3 sequence reads: CASSLGGTQYF. CDR3 sequence (DNA): TGTGCCAGCAGTTTGGGGGGGACCCAGTACTTC.

This chain links TRBV19 with TRBJ1-1; maybe TRBD1 (6 bases). The V end was cut by 5 bases, the J end by 5 bases, with 18 bases between. This CDR3 is 15 amino acids long. Germline V CDR1 and CDR2: LNHDA, SQIVND (reference sequence). In DNA, the CDR3 is TGTGCCAGTAGTTTCCTTCAGCTTACAGGGACTGAAGCTTTCTTT. Protein product: CASSFLQLTGTEAFF. Looking up the rest from reference TRBV19 and TRBJ1-1 gives the full variable domain: DGGITQSPKYLFRKEGQNVTLSCEQNLNHDAMYWYRQDPGQGLRLIYYSQIVNDFQKGDIAEGYSVSREKKESFPLTVTSAQKNPTAFYLCASSFLQLTGTEAFFGQGTRLTVV.

Note on this clone: The same CDR3 is also encoded by other DNA sequences in this sample. J is TRBJ2-3 and V is TRBV6-1; TRBD2 agrees at 7 bases. The ends lost 5 bases at V and 0 bases at J; junction bases unmatched: 2. The CDR3 length is 14 residues. Germline loops: CDR1 MNHNS, CDR2 SASEGT. For the CDR3, the DNA is TGTGCCAGCAGTCCACTAGCGAGCACAGATACGCAGTATTTT. This codes for CASSPLASTDTQYF.

This clone was seen repeatedly, ten times or more. Other nucleotide sequences from this sample produce the same CDR3. The chain carries TRBV7-2 and TRBJ1-1; D ambiguous. V dropped 2 bases and J dropped 0 bases, with 7 bases sitting between them. This CDR3 comprises 14 residues. Germline CDR1 SGHTA, CDR2 FQGNSA. The CDR3 spells CASSLPKLNTEAFF. CDR3 DNA: TGTGCCAGCAGCTTACCCAAGCTGAACACTGAAGCTTTCTTT.

The gene calls are TRBV4-1 and TRBJ2-5, with 9 bases fitting TRBD2. The end of the DNA is better explained by TRBJ2-7, so the J call may be wrong. Germline V CDR1 and CDR2: MGHRA, YSYEKL. The CDR3 sequence is 16 residues long. DNA of the CDR3: TGCGCCAGCAGCCAGCAGGTAGCGGGAGCCGGCCACGAGCAGTACTTC. Protein product: CASSQQVAGAGHEQYF.

This chain uses TRBV7-2 with TRBJ1-1, with D tentatively TRBD1 (5 bases). The CDR3 is 14 residues long. CDR1 SGHTA and CDR2 FQGNSA come from the germline V gene. Trimming removed 5 bases from V and 3 bases from J, with 13 bases in between. The CDR3 here is CASSRSGGDTEAFF. The CDR3, as DNA: TGTGCCAGCAGCCGAAGCGGAGGGGACACTGAAGCTTTCTTT.

The gene calls are TRBV9 and TRBJ2-2; 7 positions agree with TRBD1. The CDR3 consists of 16 residues. V shed 3 bases, J shed 4 bases, and the junction held 9 bases outside the gene matches. Germline lookup yields CDR1 SGDLS and CDR2 YYNGEE. Written as DNA, the CDR3 is TGTGCCAGCAGCGACAGACAGGGACCGGGCACCGGGGAGCTGTTTTTT. As protein: CASSDRQGPGTGELFF.

This clone was observed a single time. This chain connects TRBV6-1 to TRBJ1-2; D unresolved. CDR1 and CDR2 from the germline V gene are MNHNS and SASEGT. Trimming removed 0 bases at V and 5 bases at J, with 13 bases between. This CDR3 spans 15 amino acids. The CDR3 sequence: CASSEAPTGGYGYTF. CDR3 in DNA: TGTGCCAGCAGTGAAGCACCTACCGGCGGGTATGGCTACACCTTC.

The rearrangement links TRBV28 to TRBJ1-5; 7 nucleotides match TRBD1. The length of the CDR3 is 15 residues. V lost 5 bases to trimming and J lost 6 bases; unmatched junction nucleotides: 10. Germline CDR1 reads MDHEN; CDR2 reads SYDVKM. The CDR3 loop reads CASSTGQGGGQPQHF. The CDR3 DNA reads as TGTGCCAGCAGTACCGGGCAGGGGGGGGGTCAGCCCCAGCATTTT.

The chain joins TRBV6-1 to TRBJ2-3; 7 nucleotides align to TRBD1. This CDR3 is 15 amino acids long. V was clipped by 3 bases and J by 5 bases; unmatched bases: 8. Germline loops: CDR1 MNHNS, CDR2 SASEGT. DNA of the CDR3: TGTGCCAGCAGTGAGACAGGGTTAATGGGAGATACGCAGTATTTT. This sequence encodes CASSETGLMGDTQYF.

The J gene is TRBJ1-4, the V gene TRBV5-6, with TRBD1 identical over 7 bases. After removal of 0 bases from V and 8 bases from J, the junction contained 7 bases not matched to a gene. Germline V lookup: CDR1 SGHDT, CDR2 YYEEEE. This CDR3 has 15 amino acids. CDR3 loop: CASSLAPGGGEKLFF. The CDR3 bases are TGTGCCAGCAGCTTGGCTCCAGGGGGAGGCGAAAAACTGTTTTTT.

The rearrangement uses TRBV28 and TRBJ2-1, with TRBD2 identical over 8 bases. The germline V gene has CDR1 MDHEN and CDR2 SYDVKM. Trimming removed 6 bases from V and 9 bases from J; junction bases left unmatched: 22. The CDR3 is made up of 18 amino acids. The CDR3 reads CASSSLRAGGRRRGEQFF. As DNA, the CDR3 is TGTGCCAGCAGCTCCCTTCGCGCGGGAGGAAGGCGTAGGGGTGAGCAGTTCTTC. The full variable domain, completed using reference TRBV28 and TRBJ2-1, is DVKVTQSSRYLVKRTGEKVFLECVQDMDHENMFWYRQDPGLGLRLIYFSYDVKMKEKGDIPEGYSVSREKKERFSLILESASTNQTSMYLCASSSLRAGGRRRGEQFFGPGTRLTVL.

The genes are TRBV7-6 and TRBJ2-7; a weak D match, TRBD2 (5 bases). The CDR3 contains 13 residues. Germline loops: CDR1 SGHVS, CDR2 FNYEAQ. V lost 0 bases to trimming and J lost 6 bases, with 9 bases between them. The CDR3 protein is CASSLAAVSEQYF. The CDR3 DNA is TGTGCCAGCAGCTTAGCAGCGGTCTCCGAGCAGTACTTC.

For this clone: Other DNA sequences in the sample encode the same CDR3. The CDR3 loop reads CASSPSGGYEQYF. CDR3 bases: TGTGCCAGCTCACCATCAGGGGGGTACGAGCAGTACTTC. V gene TRBV18 combines with J gene TRBJ2-7, with D possibly being TRBD1 (7 bases). This CDR3 is 13 amino acids long. Between the trimmed V and J ends, which lost 2 bases and 4 bases, there was a span of 9 bases. CDR1 is KGHSH and CDR2 is LQKENI in the germline V gene.

The rearrangement uses TRBV18 and TRBJ2-1; 11 bases are shared with TRBD2. With 3 bases clipped from V and 4 bases from J, the junction kept 5 bases outside the gene matches. Germline V gives CDR1 KGHSH, CDR2 LQKENI. The CDR3 totals 16 residues. CDR3: CASSPPTSGAYNEQFF. The CDR3 DNA reads TGTGCCAGCTCACCCCCGACTAGCGGGGCTTACAATGAGCAGTTCTTC.

On this clone itself: Other DNA sequences within the sample encode an identical CDR3. This chain links TRBV27 with TRBJ2-7; no clear D. The germline CDR1 and CDR2 sequences are MNHEY and SMNVEV (reference sequence). V was cut by 3 bases and J by 0 bases, with 3 bases left in between. The CDR3 loop spans 12 amino acids. CDR3 in DNA: TGTGCCAGCAGTTTTAACTCCTACGAGCAGTACTTC. Translation: CASSFNSYEQYF.